This TCR beta chain stems from a study of cytomegalovirus exposure and HLA in healthy donors. The wider study: Findings of an earlier analysis included some 110 million unique TCR beta sequences from 180 million or so T cells. Researchers found that roughly 80% of about 400 genotyped donors fell within the Caucasian-associated ancestry cluster.

Findings and caveats of the study: The authors confirmed in vitro that a few CMV-associated chains were specific for CMV antigens. TCR beta V segments were, for the most part, productive about 87% or about 30% of the time in an earlier analysis.

CDR3 length equals 13 residues. Germline V lookup: CDR1 SGHRS, CDR2 YFSETQ. The V end was cut by 2 bases, the J end by 5 bases, with 7 bases between. With 60 Vbeta and 13 Jbeta primers, the PCR was carried out. Some clones are missing from TCRdb's copy, which holds only in-frame ones; the method was immunoSEQ multiplex PCR. Among 85,000 to 100,000 clones listed, about 79% were seen once. Note on this clone: Its specificity is not known.

The receptor's source is a male donor in good health and CMV-seropositive. This chain connects TRBV5-1 to TRBJ2-2; D is unresolved. Material: PBMCs. CDR3 coding DNA: TGCGCCAGCAGCTTTGACTTGACCGGGGAGCTGTTTTTT. It translates to CASSFDLTGELFF.